These 21 T cell receptor beta chains originate from one sample sequenced in a study of T cell responses to AZD1222 COVID-19 vaccine. The method was immunoSEQ multiplex PCR; TCRdb's version includes in-frame clones alone and lacks a portion of them. The sample consists of about 19,000 clones, more than 80% of them appearing once. This sample comprised peripheral blood, obtained 28 days after the second AZD1222 dose. The receptors derive from an adult who received the AZD1222 COVID-19 vaccine.

The CDR3, as DNA: TGTGCCAGCACCCAACAGGGGTCCAAAAACATTCAGTACTTC. Translation gives CASTQQGSKNIQYF. V usage is TRBV7-2 and J usage is TRBJ2-4; 7 nucleotides line up with TRBD1. CDR1 is SGHTA and CDR2 is FQGNSA in the germline V gene. The CDR3 totals 14 residues. Trimming cost V 7 bases and J 2 bases; bases outside gene matches: 5.

J is TRBJ1-1 and V is TRBV15; a weak D match, TRBD1 (5 bases). The V end was cut by 1 base, the J end by 6 bases, with 12 bases between. The germline CDR1 and CDR2 sequences are LNHNV and YYDKDF (reference sequence). The CDR3 length is 14 residues. In DNA, the CDR3 is TGTGCCACCAGCAGAGGGGGCCGGGAGCCTGAAGCTTTCTTT. This codes for CATSRGGREPEAFF.

This chain uses TRBV30 with TRBJ2-5, with D possibly matching TRBD1 (6 bases). The germline V gene has CDR1 GTSNPN and CDR2 SVGIG (reference sequence). The CDR3 runs to 15 residues. Trimming left V 2 bases short and J 0 bases short, with 13 bases between. The CDR3 spells CAWSPTGGYQETQYF. The CDR3 DNA reads TGTGCCTGGAGTCCGACAGGAGGATACCAAGAGACCCAGTACTTC.

J is TRBJ1-6 and V is TRBV5-1; tentatively, D is TRBD1 (6 bases). The CDR3 sequence is 16 residues long. CDR1 is SGHRS, CDR2 YFSETQ, per germline. Between the trimmed V and J ends, which lost 4 bases and 8 bases, there was a span of 19 bases. The CDR3 here is CASSLNPTGLDSPLHF. The CDR3 region has the DNA TGCGCCAGCAGCCTCAACCCGACAGGTTTGGATTCACCCCTCCACTTT.

V gene TRBV6-2 or TRBV6-3 combines with J gene TRBJ2-6, with a weak D call TRBD2 (5 bases). Germline CDR1 reads MNHEY; CDR2 reads SVGEGT. Trimming stripped 5 bases from V and 8 bases from J, with 19 bases between. The CDR3 sequence is 16 residues long. The CDR3: CASSKPERGLTNVLTF. The CDR3 DNA follows: TGTGCCAGCAGTAAACCCGAGCGAGGGTTAACCAACGTCCTGACTTTC.

J is TRBJ2-1 and V is TRBV4-1; 10 bases map to TRBD2. Germline V gene lookup returns CDR1 MGHRA and CDR2 YSYEKL. The length of the CDR3 is 17 residues. Unmatched junction bases numbered 9, after V lost 1 base and J lost 6 bases. The DNA of the CDR3 is TGCGCCAGCAGCCAAGTTCGACTAGCGGGTCTATCCAATGAGCAGTTCTTC. It codes for CASSQVRLAGLSNEQFF.

The chain carries TRBV7-9 and TRBJ1-1; D uncertain. Trimming shortened V by 5 bases and J by 4 bases, and 14 bases separated the two germline ends. CDR1 is SEHNR, CDR2 FQNEAQ, per germline (reference sequence). This CDR3 spans 14 amino acids. The CDR3 nucleotides are TGTGCCAGCAGCCTAACGGGAGGCGTCACTGAAGCTTTCTTT. Its protein is CASSLTGGVTEAFF.

The J gene is TRBJ1-1, the V gene TRBV4-2; D might be TRBD1 (5 bases). Germline CDR1 is LGHNA and CDR2 is YNFKEQ. The CDR3 has 14 residues. The V end was cut by 0 bases, the J end by 11 bases, with 16 bases between. The CDR3 sequence: CASSQDPDTRGAFF. The CDR3 coding sequence is TGTGCCAGCAGCCAAGATCCGGACACCCGGGGGGCTTTCTTT.

The chain employs TRBV11-3 and TRBJ2-1; tentatively, D is TRBD1 (5 bases). In germline, CDR1 is SGHNT, CDR2 YENEEA. This CDR3 has 16 residues. Trimming took 4 bases from V and 3 from J, leaving 16 bases between them. The CDR3 loop is CASSSQSGHIYNEQFF. The CDR3 DNA reads TGTGCCAGCAGCTCACAGTCAGGACATATCTACAATGAGCAGTTCTTC.

On this clone itself: Given the absence of the conserved phenylalanine or tryptophan at the CDR3 end, a read error is likely. It is unclear where the CDR3 begins or ends on the DNA, so no DNA is shown, and the CDR3 is as TCRdb lists it. The V gene is TRBV5-4, the J gene TRBJ1-2; the tabulated D call, TRBD1, remains unverified against the DNA. In germline, CDR1 is SGHNT, CDR2 YYREEE (reference sequence). The CDR3 contains 16 residues when both ends are counted. The CDR3 reads CASSLVGWDRETGDSI.

The chain employs TRBV19 and TRBJ2-7; D not resolved. The CDR3 runs 14 residues. V lost 6 bases and J lost 0, with 12 bases in between. In germline, CDR1 is LNHDA, CDR2 SQIVND (reference sequence). CDR3 bases: TGTGCCAGTAGAACAGCGCCGAGCTCCTACGAGCAGTACTTC. Its translation is CASRTAPSSYEQYF.

The chain uses TRBV5-6 and TRBJ1-2; 7 nucleotides line up with TRBD1. The CDR3 is 13 amino acids. CDR1 is SGHDT, CDR2 YYEEEE, per germline. With V trimmed by 2 bases and J by 4 bases, 2 bases remained unmatched. CDR3 in amino acids: CASSFGQAYGYTF. The CDR3 DNA reads as TGTGCCAGCAGCTTTGGACAGGCCTATGGCTACACCTTC.

J is TRBJ2-1 and V is TRBV4-2; 9 positions match TRBD2. The V gene end was trimmed by 1 base and the J gene end by 0 bases; junction bases not matched to a gene: 10. This CDR3 is 19 amino acids long. Germline loops: CDR1 LGHNA, CDR2 YNFKEQ. CDR3 sequence reads: CASSQGGAGGSASYNEQFF. CDR3 bases: TGTGCCAGCAGCCAAGGAGGGGCGGGGGGGAGTGCCTCCTACAATGAGCAGTTCTTC.

This chain links TRBV5-1 with TRBJ1-2; D uncertain. The CDR3 is 13 residues long. CDR1 is SGHRS and CDR2 is YFSETQ in the germline V gene. Trimming removed 4 bases from V and 4 bases from J, with 11 bases in between. CDR3 in DNA: TGCGCCAGCAGCCAGGAGGCGATCTATGGCTACACCTTC. This sequence encodes CASSQEAIYGYTF. Full variable domain (missing parts from reference TRBV5-1 and TRBJ1-2): KAGVTQTPRYLIKTRGQQVTLSCSPISGHRSVSWYQQTPGQGLQFLFEYFSETQRNKGNFPGRFSGRQFSNSRSEMNVSTLELGDSALYLCASSQEAIYGYTFGSGTRLTVV.

This clone was detected only once. V gene TRBV4-3 combines with J gene TRBJ2-5; D perhaps matches TRBD1 (6 bases). Trimming pared 2 bases from V and 4 bases from J, leaving 14 bases between. The CDR3 is 15 amino acids. The germline V gene has CDR1 LGHNA and CDR2 YSLEER. As DNA, the CDR3 is TGCGCCAGCAGCCAAAGAGGCAGGGGTAGAGAGACCCAGTACTTC. Protein: CASSQRGRGRETQYF.

The chain uses TRBV5-5 and TRBJ1-3; the D is unclear. The V end lost 3 bases, the J end lost 0 bases, and 16 bases lay between the germline ends. CDR1 and CDR2 from the germline V gene are SGHKS and YYEKEE (reference sequence). The CDR3 sequence is 17 residues long. CDR3 in DNA: TGTGCCAGCAGCTGGTCGTTCCTGGGAGCCTCTGGAAACACCATATATTTT. Protein sequence: CASSWSFLGASGNTIYF.

This chain links TRBV15 with TRBJ2-7; possible D gene TRBD2, 5 bases. The V gene's germline CDR1 is LNHNV and CDR2 YYDKDF (reference sequence). The V end was cut by 5 bases, the J end by 0 bases, with 14 bases between. The CDR3 runs 15 residues. This chain's CDR3 is CATSDMGAGSYEQYF. As DNA, the CDR3 is TGTGCCACCAGCGATATGGGTGCGGGCTCCTACGAGCAGTACTTC.

The chain carries TRBV10-3 and TRBJ1-6, with a weak D call TRBD1 (5 bases). The CDR3 has 17 residues. The V gene's germline CDR1 is ENHRY and CDR2 SYGVKD. V gave up 0 bases and J gave up 10 bases, with 19 bases separating them. CDR3 region: CAISESRDAIRRSPLHF. CDR3 nucleotides: TGTGCCATCAGTGAGTCCCGGGACGCCATCCGGCGGTCACCCCTCCACTTT.

This clone was found a few times. The chain joins TRBV10-2 to TRBJ1-4; D ambiguous. CDR3 length equals 14 residues. CDR1 and CDR2 (germline): WSHSY, SAAADI. Trimming removed 7 bases at V and 5 bases at J, with 14 bases between. This CDR3 is CASKEYVGNEKLFF. As DNA, the CDR3 is TGCGCCAGCAAGGAATATGTAGGGAATGAAAAACTGTTTTTT.

This chain joins TRBV9 and TRBJ2-3; TRBD1 agrees at 8 bases. The germline V gene encodes CDR1 SGDLS and CDR2 YYNGEE. V trimming: 3 bases; J trimming: 2 bases; junction bases outside the gene matches: 5. The CDR3 spans 15 residues. The CDR3 loop reads CASSGRTGLTDTQYF. The CDR3 nucleotides are TGTGCCAGCAGCGGCCGGACAGGGCTCACAGATACGCAGTATTTT.

The V gene is TRBV2, the J gene TRBJ2-1; D gene unclear. Germline CDR1 is SNHLY and CDR2 is FYNNEI. This CDR3 spans 13 amino acids. Trimming pared 4 bases from V and 4 bases from J, leaving 8 bases between. The CDR3 region is CASSGAEYNEQFF. In DNA form, the CDR3 reads TGTGCCAGCAGTGGAGCAGAATACAATGAGCAGTTCTTC.